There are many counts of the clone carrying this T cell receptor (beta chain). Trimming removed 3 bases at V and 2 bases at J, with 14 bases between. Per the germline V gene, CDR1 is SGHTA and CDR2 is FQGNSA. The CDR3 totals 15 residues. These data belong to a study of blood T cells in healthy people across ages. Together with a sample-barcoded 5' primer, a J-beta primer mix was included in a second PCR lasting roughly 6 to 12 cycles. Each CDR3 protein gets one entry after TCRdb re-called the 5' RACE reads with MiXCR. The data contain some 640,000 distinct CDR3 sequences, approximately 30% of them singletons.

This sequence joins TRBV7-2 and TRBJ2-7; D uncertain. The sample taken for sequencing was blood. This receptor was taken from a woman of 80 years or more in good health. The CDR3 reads CASSFSPGPTYEQYF. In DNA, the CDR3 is TGTGCCAGCAGCTTCTCCCCAGGTCCCACCTACGAGCAGTACTTC.